What follows are 25 T cell receptor beta chains derived from one specimen sequenced in a study of CD8 T cells in ankylosing spondylitis. Study outcomes and limitations: Ankylosing spondylitis blood appeared to carry a characteristic TCR beta motif of roughly eight highly homologous variants.

The antigens these receptors bind are not known. TCRdb reanalysed the 5' RACE reads using MiXCR and keeps one entry per CDR3 protein. The table records roughly 450,000 distinct CDR3 sequences, 25% to 30% of them present only once. The sequenced material came from blood, either unsorted or a sorted T cell fraction (not recorded which). These receptors originate from a male donor with ankylosing spondylitis.

This rearrangement joins TRBV6-5 to TRBJ1-2, with a weak D call TRBD1 (6 bases). This CDR3 has 15 amino acids. The V end lost 4 bases, the J end lost 3 bases, and 15 bases lay between the germline ends. Germline lookup yields CDR1 MNHEY and CDR2 SVGAGI. In DNA, the CDR3 is TGTGCCAGCAGTTCCCCCCGGGACAATGACTATGGCTACACCTTC. Translating gives CASSSPRDNDYGYTF.

The V gene is TRBV15, the J gene TRBJ2-4; TRBD1 aligns across 10 bases. CDR1 LNHNV and CDR2 YYDKDF come from the germline V gene (reference sequence). V dropped 1 base and J dropped 0; count of bases not matched to a gene: 6. This CDR3 contains 18 residues. Here the CDR3 DNA reads TGTGCCACCAGCAGAGCCCGGGACAGGGGTCTAGCCAAAAACATTCAGTACTTC. This codes for CATSRARDRGLAKNIQYF.

This clonotype was found many times. This chain joins TRBV7-9 and TRBJ2-1; 7 bases line up with TRBD2. Germline loops: CDR1 SEHNR, CDR2 FQNEAQ (reference sequence). The CDR3 consists of 14 residues. The J segment lost 6 bases and the V segment lost 0 bases, leaving 2 bases of the junction unmatched. The DNA of the CDR3 is TGTGCCAGCAGCTTAGCCGGGAGGAGCAATGAGCAGTTCTTC. Amino acids: CASSLAGRSNEQFF. The full variable domain, its missing parts supplied by reference TRBV7-9 and TRBJ2-1, is DTGVSQNPRHKITKRGQNVTFRCDPISEHNRLYWYRQTLGQGPEFLTYFQNEAQLEKSRLLSDRFSAERPKGSFSTLEIQRTEQGDSAMYLCASSLAGRSNEQFFGPGTRLTVL.

This clonotype was detected a few times. This chain links TRBV3-1 with TRBJ2-1; possible D gene TRBD2, 5 bases. The CDR3 extends over 19 amino acids. The V gene lost 0 bases and the J gene lost 6 bases, with 24 bases spanning the gap. Germline CDR1 and CDR2: LGHDT and YNNKEL (reference sequence). Here the CDR3 DNA reads TGTGCCAGCAGCCAAGATCTCGGCATTACTGCTCCCCGGGGCAATGAGCAGTTCTTC. As protein: CASSQDLGITAPRGNEQFF.

The V call is TRBV15, the J call TRBJ1-6; D is possibly TRBD1 (6 bases). Deletions cut 0 bases from V and 4 bases from J, with 16 bases between. CDR1 LNHNV and CDR2 YYDKDF come from the germline V gene (reference sequence). The CDR3 spans 18 residues. CDR3 nucleotides: TGTGCCACCAGCAGAGAGTACCCGTTAGGACAGTATAATTCACCCCTCCACTTT. This gives the protein CATSREYPLGQYNSPLHF.

This clonotype was picked up a small number of times. The chain recombines TRBV7-9 with TRBJ2-1; TRBD2 matches at 9 bases. Germline V lookup: CDR1 SEHNR, CDR2 FQNEAQ (reference sequence). Trimming removed 6 bases from V and 4 bases from J; junction bases left unmatched: 7. The CDR3 is 15 amino acids. The CDR3 protein is CASSTPSGAYNEQFF. CDR3 nucleotide sequence: TGTGCCAGCAGTACCCCTAGCGGGGCATACAATGAGCAGTTCTTC.

There are a few counts of this clonotype. The rearrangement joins TRBV20-1 to TRBJ1-2, with D hard to call. Germline loops: CDR1 DFQATT, CDR2 SNEGSKA (reference sequence). This CDR3 region has 14 residues. V was shortened by 0 bases and J by 4 bases, with 12 bases between the two germline ends. CDR3 protein: CSARDPVLLYGYTF. The DNA for the CDR3 is TGCAGTGCTAGAGATCCGGTCTTGCTCTATGGCTACACCTTC.

The genes are TRBV5-1 and TRBJ2-1; the match to TRBD2 covers 8 bases. Losses at the gene ends were 2 bases for V and 9 bases for J; bases not matched to a gene: 10. In germline, CDR1 is SGHRS, CDR2 YFSETQ. The CDR3 runs 15 residues. The CDR3, as DNA: TGCGCCAGCAGCTTTAATTACCGGGAGGGCTCTGAGCAGTTCTTC. Its translation is CASSFNYREGSEQFF.

This clonotype was counted a few times. The chain recombines TRBV12-3 or TRBV12-4 with TRBJ2-7, with D hard to call. This CDR3 has 12 residues. Trimming shortened V by 2 bases and J by 3 bases, and 5 bases separated the two germline ends. The CDR3 nucleotides are TGTGCCAGCAGTTTAATAGTCTACGAGCAGTACTTC. This codes for CASSLIVYEQYF.

The genes are TRBV5-1 and TRBJ2-7, with 10 bases identical to TRBD1. The V gene's germline CDR1 is SGHRS and CDR2 YFSETQ. V shed 0 bases and J 6 bases; nucleotides not matched to a gene: 6. CDR3 length: 15 residues. The CDR3 DNA reads as TGCGCCAGCAGCTTGGAGACAGGGGGCCACGGCGAGCAGTACGTC. Amino acids: CASSLETGGHGEQYV.

This clonotype was seen only a few times. This chain links TRBV19 with TRBJ2-7; TRBD2 matches at 7 bases. Trimming took 6 bases from V and 4 from J; bases not matched to a gene: 0. CDR1 is LNHDA, CDR2 SQIVND, per germline (reference sequence). The CDR3 extends over 11 amino acids. The CDR3: CASRRGYEQYF. CDR3 sequence (DNA): TGTGCCAGTAGGCGGGGGTACGAGCAGTACTTC. Based on the CDR3 plus reference TRBV19 and TRBJ2-7, the full variable domain is DGGITQSPKYLFRKEGQNVTLSCEQNLNHDAMYWYRQDPGQGLRLIYYSQIVNDFQKGDIAEGYSVSREKKESFPLTVTSAQKNPTAFYLCASRRGYEQYFGPGTRLTVT.

This clonotype occurred a few times. The chain uses TRBV29-1 and TRBJ2-1; 10 bases fit TRBD2. The V gene end was trimmed by 2 bases and the J gene end by 9 bases; junction bases not matched to a gene: 7. The CDR3 is 14 residues long. Germline V gives CDR1 SQVTM, CDR2 ANQGSEA. The CDR3: CSVEPASGRIEQFF. The CDR3 DNA follows: TGCAGCGTTGAACCGGCTAGCGGGAGAATTGAGCAGTTCTTC.

This clonotype was found a few times. The V and J genes are TRBV9 and TRBJ2-1, with 9 bases matching TRBD1. The germline CDR1 and CDR2 sequences are SGDLS and YYNGEE. V lost 2 bases to trimming and J lost 4 bases; unmatched junction nucleotides: 4. This CDR3 comprises 15 residues. This CDR3 reads CASSVGQGLYNEQFF. CDR3 in DNA: TGTGCCAGCAGCGTGGGACAGGGTCTTTACAATGAGCAGTTCTTC.

This clonotype turned up a few times. The V and J genes are TRBV9 and TRBJ1-1, with 8 bases that match TRBD1. There are 13 residues in the CDR3. Per the germline V gene, CDR1 is SGDLS and CDR2 is YYNGEE. Trimming cost V 4 bases and J 8 bases; bases outside gene matches: 7. DNA of the CDR3: TGTGCCAGCAGCCCAGCCAGGGACAGGGAAGCTTTCTTT. Its protein is CASSPARDREAFF. The full variable domain, in which reference TRBV9 and TRBJ1-1 provide the parts outside the CDR3, is DSGVTQTPKHLITATGQRVTLRCSPRSGDLSVYWYQQSLDQGLQFLIQYYNGEERAKGNILERFSAQQFPDLHSELNLSSLELGDSALYFCASSPARDREAFFGQGTRLTVV.

This chain links TRBV7-2 with TRBJ2-1; D possibly corresponds to TRBD2 (5 bases). The CDR3 consists of 14 residues. Trimming stripped 1 base from V and 5 bases from J, with 9 bases between. CDR1 is SGHTA, CDR2 FQGNSA, per germline. The CDR3 spells CASSLGASHNEQFF. The CDR3, as DNA: TGTGCCAGCAGCTTAGGGGCTAGCCACAATGAGCAGTTCTTC.

The gene calls are TRBV20-1 and TRBJ1-6, with D maybe TRBD1 (6 bases). The CDR3 length is 15 residues. Germline V gives CDR1 DFQATT, CDR2 SNEGSKA (reference sequence). Trimming shortened V by 1 base and J by 10 bases, and 17 bases separated the two germline ends. CDR3 sequence: CSARVSGRGGSPLHF. In DNA form, the CDR3 reads TGCAGTGCTAGAGTATCCGGCAGGGGTGGCTCACCCCTCCACTTT.

The chain carries TRBV18 and TRBJ1-3; weak D call: TRBD1 (5 bases). Germline CDR1 KGHSH, CDR2 LQKENI. The CDR3 sequence is 17 residues long. The V end lost 3 bases, the J end lost 0 bases, and 15 bases lay between the germline ends. CDR3 sequence reads: CASSPAGAYSSGNTIYF. CDR3 coding DNA: TGTGCCAGCTCACCGGCCGGGGCCTACTCCTCTGGAAACACCATATATTTT.

This rearrangement joins TRBV5-5 to TRBJ2-5, with D unclear. The CDR3 consists of 13 residues. The germline gives CDR1 SGHKS, CDR2 YYEKEE (reference sequence). V lost 1 base and J 5 bases, leaving 9 bases between the germline ends. The CDR3 region has the DNA TGTGCCAGCAGCTTGATTTTAACTGAGACCCAGTACTTC. Translation: CASSLILTETQYF.

The chain combines TRBV10-3 with TRBJ2-1; 14 bases match TRBD2. CDR1 is ENHRY and CDR2 is SYGVKD in the germline V gene. The CDR3 sequence is 16 residues long. The V segment lost 4 bases and the J segment 7 bases; nucleotides outside the gene matches: 6. The CDR3: CAISAGLAGGVNEQFF. CDR3 sequence (DNA): TGTGCCATCAGTGCTGGACTAGCGGGAGGTGTGAATGAGCAGTTCTTC.

This clonotype has at least ten counts. J is TRBJ2-1 and V is TRBV20-1; 14 bases align to TRBD2. Trimming at V came to 0 bases and at J to 8 bases, leaving 9 bases not matched to a gene. The germline V gene has CDR1 DFQATT and CDR2 SNEGSKA (reference sequence). The CDR3 runs 17 residues. CDR3 sequence: CSARDGTSGSLLHEQFF. For the CDR3, the DNA is TGCAGTGCTAGAGACGGGACTAGCGGGAGTTTACTCCATGAGCAGTTCTTC.

This clonotype was detected only a few times. V and J are TRBV20-1 and TRBJ2-3; no reliable D call. CDR1 DFQATT and CDR2 SNEGSKA come from the germline V gene (reference sequence). The V end was cut by 1 base, the J end by 2 bases, with 10 bases between. The CDR3 length is 14 residues. The CDR3 DNA reads as TGCAGTGCTAGAGCAAACCCGGCCACAGATACGCAGTATTTT. It codes for CSARANPATDTQYF.

The rearrangement joins TRBV10-3 to TRBJ1-2; unclear D gene. Germline V gives CDR1 ENHRY, CDR2 SYGVKD. The CDR3 has 14 amino acids. V was cut by 3 bases and J by 8 bases, with 16 bases left in between. This CDR3 is CAISETERVRGYTF. The CDR3 nucleotides are TGTGCCATCAGTGAAACTGAGAGGGTACGGGGCTACACCTTC.

The chain carries TRBV20-1 and TRBJ2-1, with a weak D call TRBD2 (6 bases). Germline CDR1 reads DFQATT; CDR2 reads SNEGSKA (reference sequence). Trimming stripped 3 bases from V and 4 bases from J, with 16 bases between. The CDR3 is 15 residues long. The CDR3 spells CSASRGTTLYNEQFF. The CDR3 nucleotides read TGCAGTGCTAGTCGCGGGACCACATTATACAATGAGCAGTTCTTC.

The chain uses TRBV5-1 and TRBJ1-2; possibly TRBD1 for D (5 bases). There are 16 residues in the CDR3. Germline CDR1 SGHRS, CDR2 YFSETQ. Trimming shortened V by 5 bases and J by 2 bases, and 19 bases separated the two germline ends. The CDR3 bases are TGCGCCAGCAGTCTTGGGACCAATAGACGAAACTATGGCTACACCTTC. As protein: CASSLGTNRRNYGYTF. The variable domain in full, with the rest retrieved from reference TRBV5-1 and TRBJ1-2, is KAGVTQTPRYLIKTRGQQVTLSCSPISGHRSVSWYQQTPGQGLQFLFEYFSETQRNKGNFPGRFSGRQFSNSRSEMNVSTLELGDSALYLCASSLGTNRRNYGYTFGSGTRLTVV.

The genes are TRBV6-2 or TRBV6-3 and TRBJ1-5; D unresolved. The germline V gene encodes CDR1 MNHEY and CDR2 SVGEGT. The V and J ends lost 7 bases and 9 bases respectively, with 13 bases between them. There are 12 residues in the CDR3. The CDR3 region is CASNPDVGPQHF. For the CDR3, the DNA is TGTGCCAGCAATCCGGACGTGGGGCCCCAGCATTTT.